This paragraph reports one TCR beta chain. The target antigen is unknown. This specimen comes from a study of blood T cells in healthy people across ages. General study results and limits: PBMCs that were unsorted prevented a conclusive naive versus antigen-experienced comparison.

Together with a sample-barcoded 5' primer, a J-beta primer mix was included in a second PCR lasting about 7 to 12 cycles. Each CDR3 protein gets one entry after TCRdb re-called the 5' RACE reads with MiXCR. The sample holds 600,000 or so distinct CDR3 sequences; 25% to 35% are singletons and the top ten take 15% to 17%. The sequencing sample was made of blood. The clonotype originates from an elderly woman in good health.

The chain's CDR3 is CASSQRTGNLRETQYF. The CDR3 nucleotides read TGCGCCAGCAGCCAACGGACAGGGAATTTACGAGAGACCCAGTACTTC. The V gene is TRBV4-3, the J gene TRBJ2-5; 8 nucleotides align to TRBD1. V trimming: 2 bases; J trimming: 4 bases; junction bases outside the gene matches: 9. CDR1 is LGHNA, CDR2 YSLEER, per germline. The CDR3 runs to 16 residues.